These 10 T cell receptor beta chains originate from one sample sequenced in a study of long-term antiretroviral therapy in people with HIV. Survey level was the resolution at which the v3.0 immunoSEQ assay ran. TCRdb's copy holds only in-frame clones and misses some; the assay was immunoSEQ multiplex PCR. The sample shows fewer than 30,000 clones, 80% to 85% of them seen only once. The input for sequencing was unsorted PBMCs, taken at the start of antiretroviral therapy, before treatment. The receptors shown here come from a woman younger than 30 with HIV.

This clone was picked up one time. V is TRBV7-6 and J is TRBJ2-3; 11 bases line up with TRBD2. Trimming at V came to 1 base and at J to 8 bases, leaving 14 bases not matched to a gene. Germline CDR1 and CDR2: SGHVS and FNYEAQ. The length of the CDR3 is 18 residues. This chain's CDR3 is CASSLVGGSGRAGGTQYF. The CDR3 bases are TGTGCCAGCAGCTTAGTCGGTGGTAGCGGGAGGGCCGGGGGTACGCAGTATTTT.

This sequence joins TRBV6-6 and TRBJ1-1; D call uncertain. The CDR3 length is 14 residues. The ends were cut back, 7 bases at V and 1 base at J, with 13 bases in the middle. The germline gives CDR1 MNHNY, CDR2 SVGAGI (reference sequence). The DNA of the CDR3 is TGTGCCAGCATCCCGGTACAGAAGAACACTGAAGCTTTCTTT. It codes for CASIPVQKNTEAFF.

This clone was counted a few times. The J gene is TRBJ1-6, the V gene TRBV6-5, with D possibly TRBD1 on 5 matching bases. This CDR3 comprises 14 residues. The ends were cut back, 2 bases at V and 10 bases at J, with 12 bases in the middle. Germline values: CDR1 MNHEY, CDR2 SVGAGI. The chain's CDR3 is CASSYTGGRSPLHF. For the CDR3, the DNA is TGTGCCAGCAGTTACACGGGGGGGAGATCACCCCTCCACTTT.

This clone was picked up a small number of times. This chain joins TRBV28 and TRBJ1-3; tentatively, D is TRBD1 (5 bases). The CDR3 has 13 residues. In germline, CDR1 is MDHEN, CDR2 SYDVKM. Trimming pared 8 bases from V and 4 bases from J, leaving 12 bases between. The CDR3 region is CASALGVGNTIYF. In DNA form, the CDR3 reads TGTGCCAGCGCCTTGGGGGTCGGAAACACCATATATTTT.

The V and J genes are TRBV29-1 and TRBJ2-7; no clear D gene. The V gene's germline CDR1 is SQVTM and CDR2 ANQGSEA. V lost 5 bases and J lost 9, with 11 bases in between. There are 10 residues in the CDR3. In DNA, the CDR3 is TGCAGCGTTTTAGTCAGCCGGCAGTACTTC. Translated: CSVLVSRQYF.

This chain connects TRBV10-3 to TRBJ1-2; a possible D gene is TRBD1 (6 bases). With 10 bases removed from V and 7 bases from J, the gap between germline ends came to 22 bases. The CDR3 runs to 14 residues. Germline assignment: CDR1 ENHRY and CDR2 SYGVKD. The CDR3 DNA is TGTGCCACTGGCTCAGGGGTAGACTACGGTGGCTACACCTTC. Translated: CATGSGVDYGGYTF.

The chain carries TRBV19 and TRBJ2-1, with 8 bases identical to TRBD1. Germline values: CDR1 LNHDA, CDR2 SQIVND (reference sequence). The CDR3 has 14 amino acids. J was trimmed by 8 bases and V by 4 bases; bases with no gene match: 7. The CDR3 protein is CASSTSTGVDEQFF. The CDR3 DNA is TGTGCCAGTAGTACGTCGACAGGGGTGGATGAGCAGTTCTTC.

This clone appeared a single time. The chain joins TRBV7-2 to TRBJ2-2; 8 bases match TRBD2. V trimming: 1 base; J trimming: 4 bases; junction bases outside the gene matches: 2. Germline assignment: CDR1 SGHTA and CDR2 FQGNSA. The CDR3 loop spans 15 amino acids. DNA for the CDR3: TGTGCCAGCAGCTTAGGCGGGGGGTCCACCGGGGAGCTGTTTTTT. Its protein product is CASSLGGGSTGELFF. Complete variable domain (other parts from reference TRBV7-2 and TRBJ2-2): GAGVSQSPSNKVTEKGKDVELRCDPISGHTALYWYRQSLGQGLEFLIYFQGNSAPDKSGLPSDRFSAERTGGSVSTLTIQRTQQEDSAVYLCASSLGGGSTGELFFGEGSRLTVL.

The chain is built from TRBV6-5 and TRBJ1-4, with D possibly TRBD1 on 5 matching bases. The CDR3 is 14 residues long. Trimming removed 2 bases from V and 7 bases from J, with 11 bases in between. Germline assignment: CDR1 MNHEY and CDR2 SVGAGI. The CDR3 region has the DNA TGTGCCAGCAGTTACCAGGGACGGGGTGAAAAACTGTTTTTT. This codes for CASSYQGRGEKLFF.

The chain employs TRBV12-5 and TRBJ2-1, with 9 bases that match TRBD1. V was clipped by 5 bases and J by 3 bases; unmatched bases: 8. CDR1 and CDR2 from the germline V gene are LGHNT and FRNRAP. CDR3 size: 16 residues. DNA of the CDR3: TGTGCTAGTGGTGAAACCGGGACAGGGTTCTACAATGAGCAGTTCTTC. Its protein is CASGETGTGFYNEQFF.